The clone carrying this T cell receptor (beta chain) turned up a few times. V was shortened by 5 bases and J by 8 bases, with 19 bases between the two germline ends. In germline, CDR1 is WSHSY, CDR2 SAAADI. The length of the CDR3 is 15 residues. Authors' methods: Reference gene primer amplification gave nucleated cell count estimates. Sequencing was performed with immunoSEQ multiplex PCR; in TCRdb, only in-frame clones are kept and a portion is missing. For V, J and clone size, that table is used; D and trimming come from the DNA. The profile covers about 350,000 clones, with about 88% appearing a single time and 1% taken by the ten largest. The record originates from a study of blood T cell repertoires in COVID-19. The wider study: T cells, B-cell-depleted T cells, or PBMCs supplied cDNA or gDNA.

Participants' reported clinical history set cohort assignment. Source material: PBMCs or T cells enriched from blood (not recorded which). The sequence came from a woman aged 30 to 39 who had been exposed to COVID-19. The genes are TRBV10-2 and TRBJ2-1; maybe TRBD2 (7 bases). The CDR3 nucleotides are TGCGCCAGCAGTAGGGGGGCGGGAGTTCATGATGAGCAGTTCTTC. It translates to CASSRGAGVHDEQFF.